What follows are 20 T cell receptor beta chains derived from one specimen sequenced in a study of blood T cells in healthy people across ages. The second PCR ran about 6 to 11 cycles with a sample-barcoded 5' primer and J-beta primers. TCRdb re-called the 5' RACE reads through MiXCR, storing one row per CDR3 protein. Of around 1.7 million distinct CDR3 sequences in the sample, about 28% are singletons; the top ten hold less than 9.5%. Sequenced sample: blood. The receptors here all came from a woman in her twenties or thirties in good health.

In this sample, this clonotype turned up a few times. The CDR3 sequence is CASSHFGETQYF. CDR3 sequence (DNA): TGTGCCAGCAGCCATTTTGGTGAGACCCAGTACTTC. The chain employs TRBV14 and TRBJ2-5; no definite D call. Trimming shortened V by 3 bases and J by 5 bases, and 7 bases separated the two germline ends. The CDR3 is 12 residues long. Per germline, CDR1 SGHDN and CDR2 FVKESK.

The V and J genes are TRBV7-2 and TRBJ1-5, with unresolved D. Germline V gene lookup returns CDR1 SGHTA and CDR2 FQGNSA. The CDR3 runs to 14 residues. V was trimmed by 5 bases and J by 3 bases, leaving 11 bases between them. CDR3 sequence: CASSLAPTNQPQHF. The CDR3 region has the DNA TGTGCCAGCAGCCTTGCACCTACCAATCAGCCCCAGCATTTT. Full variable domain (missing parts from reference TRBV7-2 and TRBJ1-5): GAGVSQSPSNKVTEKGKDVELRCDPISGHTALYWYRQSLGQGLEFLIYFQGNSAPDKSGLPSDRFSAERTGGSVSTLTIQRTQQEDSAVYLCASSLAPTNQPQHFGDGTRLSIL.

The genes are TRBV15 and TRBJ2-5; D not certain. V was pared by 2 bases and J by 6 bases, with 13 bases between. Looked up from germline, CDR1 is LNHNV and CDR2 is YYDKDF (reference sequence). The CDR3 length is 14 residues. CDR3 coding DNA: TGTGCCACCAGCAGACCGACCATTGCGAAGACCCAGTACTTC. Translation: CATSRPTIAKTQYF.

The DNA of the CDR3 is TGTGCCAGCAGCCAAGGGACTAGCGGGGCCTTCCCCTACAATGAGCAGTTCTTC. Translation: CASSQGTSGAFPYNEQFF. The rearrangement links TRBV6-1 to TRBJ2-1; 13 nucleotides line up with TRBD2. This CDR3 has 18 residues. CDR1 and CDR2 (germline): MNHNS, SASEGT. With 6 bases clipped from V and 2 bases from J, the junction kept 10 bases outside the gene matches.

This clonotype was seen at least ten times. V gene TRBV5-6 combines with J gene TRBJ2-7, with 7 bases lining up with TRBD1. The J segment lost 6 bases and the V segment lost 2 bases, leaving 26 bases of the junction unmatched. Germline V gene data show CDR1 as SGHDT and CDR2 as YYEEEE. The CDR3 length is 20 residues. CDR3 residues: CASSFASTGTIAGGRREQYF. The CDR3 nucleotides are TGTGCCAGCAGCTTTGCCTCCACGGGGACGATAGCAGGGGGTAGGCGCGAGCAGTACTTC.

The chain employs TRBV12-3 or TRBV12-4 and TRBJ2-7; 11 bases map to TRBD2. The length of the CDR3 is 15 residues. The V and J ends lost 8 bases and 2 bases, in that order; junction bases with no gene match: 8. The CDR3 DNA reads TGTGCCAGCGGATCTCATAGCGGGGGGGCCTACGAGCAGTACTTC. Its protein is CASGSHSGGAYEQYF.

This chain links TRBV20-1 with TRBJ2-5; no clear D. Germline V lookup: CDR1 DFQATT, CDR2 SNEGSKA (reference sequence). The V gene lost 5 bases and the J gene lost 4 bases, with 11 bases spanning the gap. This CDR3 contains 12 residues. CDR3 amino acids: CSAQEARETQYF. CDR3 bases: TGCAGTGCTCAAGAGGCACGAGAGACCCAGTACTTC.

The sample holds many counts of this clonotype. The germline gene is not matched at one end of the junction; a read error may be the cause. The chain employs TRBV5-1 and TRBJ2-3; 9 bases fit TRBD1. CDR1 SGHRS and CDR2 YFSETQ come from the germline V gene. The CDR3 runs to 15 residues. CDR3 bases: TGTGCCAGCAGCTCGACAGGGGGTTCCACAGATACGCAGTATTTT. Its protein product is CASSSTGGSTDTQYF.

This chain links TRBV19 with TRBJ1-5, with a tentative D call TRBD1 (5 bases). Germline CDR1 LNHDA, CDR2 SQIVND (reference sequence). This CDR3 region has 12 residues. V lost 3 bases, J lost 9 bases, and 9 bases lay in between. CDR3 sequence reads: CASSITGPPQHF. The DNA for the CDR3 is TGTGCCAGTAGTATTACAGGCCCGCCCCAGCATTTT.

For this clonotype: Since a much larger clone is just one base distant, this may be a read error. The rearrangement uses TRBV3-1 and TRBJ2-5; the D gene is possibly TRBD2 (6 bases). Germline CDR1 and CDR2: LGHDT and YNNKEL (reference sequence). Trimming pared 8 bases from V and 11 bases from J, leaving 18 bases between. This CDR3 has 12 residues. The CDR3 reads CASGLLNNEQYF. For the CDR3, the DNA is TGTGCCAGCGGACTACTGAACAATGAGCAGTACTTC.

To note about this clonotype: Since a much larger clone is just one base distant, this may be a read error. The CDR3 sequence is CASSAGQSSGVNVLTF. The DNA of the CDR3 is TGCGCCAGCAGCGCCGGACAGTCCTCTGGGGTCAACGTCCTGACTTTC. V and J are TRBV5-1 and TRBJ2-6, with D perhaps matching TRBD1 (6 bases). The length of the CDR3 is 16 residues. CDR1 and CDR2 from the germline V gene are SGHRS and YFSETQ.

This clonotype has ten or more counts. V usage is TRBV20-1 and J usage is TRBJ2-7; D is possibly TRBD1 or TRBD2 (6 bases each). V gave up 3 bases and J gave up 5 bases, with 17 bases separating them. This CDR3 spans 14 amino acids. The germline V gene has CDR1 DFQATT and CDR2 SNEGSKA (reference sequence). The CDR3 DNA reads as TGCAGTGCTAGGTACCCAGGGAGGACAGACGAGCAGTACTTC. It specifies CSARYPGRTDEQYF.

This clonotype was seen only a few times. The chain joins TRBV2 to TRBJ1-2; a possible D gene is TRBD1 (5 bases). This CDR3 region has 12 residues. Trimming stripped 9 bases from V and 0 bases from J, with 8 bases between. Germline lookup yields CDR1 SNHLY and CDR2 FYNNEI. The CDR3 DNA reads TGTGCCAGGGGGGAAACTAACTATGGCTACACCTTC. It specifies CARGETNYGYTF.

The rearrangement uses TRBV7-9 and TRBJ1-1; TRBD1 might be the D (5 bases). The CDR3 is made up of 16 amino acids. V shed 3 bases and J shed 1 base, with 15 bases lying between them. Germline loops: CDR1 SEHNR, CDR2 FQNEAQ (reference sequence). The CDR3 spells CASSLDIPGGNTEAFF. CDR3 bases: TGTGCCAGCAGCTTGGACATCCCCGGGGGGAACACTGAAGCTTTCTTT.

On this clonotype itself: At one end the junction does not follow the germline gene, possibly because of a read error. CDR3 bases: TGTGCTAGTGGTTTCCTAACTACCGGCGACTCTGGAAACGCCATATATTTT. Translating it yields CASGFLTTGDSGNAIYF. This chain connects TRBV12-5 to TRBJ1-3; D unclear. The CDR3 consists of 17 residues. CDR1 is LGHNT, CDR2 FRNRAP, per germline. The full variable domain, in which reference TRBV12-5 and TRBJ1-3 provide the parts outside the CDR3, is DARVTQTPRHKVTEMGQEVTMRCQPILGHNTVFWYRQTMMQGLELLAYFRNRAPLDDSGMPKDRFSAEMPDATLATLKIQPSEPRDSAVYFCASGFLTTGDSGNAIYFGEGSWLTVV.

The sample holds many counts of this clonotype. The chain couples TRBV10-3 to TRBJ2-1; 7 bases are a match to TRBD2. Germline V CDR1 and CDR2: ENHRY, SYGVKD. Trimming took 7 bases from V and 9 from J; bases not matched to a gene: 12. The CDR3 extends over 14 amino acids. This chain's CDR3 is CAITRGGGGGEQFF. The CDR3 bases are TGTGCCATCACCCGTGGGGGGGGTGGAGGTGAGCAGTTCTTC.

There are many counts of this clonotype. V and J are TRBV28 and TRBJ2-5, with TRBD2 matching 10 bases. This CDR3 contains 16 residues. Germline CDR1 MDHEN, CDR2 SYDVKM. J was trimmed by 5 bases and V by 4 bases; bases with no gene match: 10. CDR3 loop: CASSSPGLALMETQYF. The CDR3 DNA is TGTGCCAGCAGTTCCCCGGGACTAGCGTTGATGGAGACCCAGTACTTC.

This chain joins TRBV7-8 and TRBJ2-3, with 8 bases aligning to TRBD2. The CDR3 extends over 13 amino acids. The germline gives CDR1 SGHVS, CDR2 FQNEAQ. V shed 4 bases and J 4 bases; nucleotides not matched to a gene: 1. The CDR3 loop reads CASSWTSPDTQYF. For the CDR3, the DNA is TGTGCCAGCAGCTGGACTAGCCCAGATACGCAGTATTTT. Supplemented by reference TRBV7-8 and TRBJ2-3, the full variable domain reads GAGVSQSPRYKVAKRGQDVALRCDPISGHVSLFWYQQALGQGPEFLTYFQNEAQLDKSGLPSDRFFAERPEGSVSTLKIQRTQQEDSAVYLCASSWTSPDTQYFGPGTRLTVL.

V is TRBV6-1 and J is TRBJ2-5; D not resolved. Trimming shortened V by 5 bases and J by 0 bases, and 7 bases separated the two germline ends. Germline V gives CDR1 MNHNS, CDR2 SASEGT. CDR3 length: 13 amino acids. The chain's CDR3 is CASSKEYQETQYF. CDR3 in DNA: TGTGCCAGCAGTAAGGAGTACCAAGAGACCCAGTACTTC.

In its sample, this clonotype was seen many times. This chain joins TRBV28 and TRBJ2-7, with D perhaps matching TRBD2 (6 bases). Germline lookup yields CDR1 MDHEN and CDR2 SYDVKM. V lost 7 bases to trimming and J lost 2 bases, with 18 bases between them. The CDR3 spans 15 residues. CDR3 nucleotides: TGTGCCAGCACCAAACCGGGACTCGCTACCTACGAGCAGTACTTC. As protein: CASTKPGLATYEQYF.